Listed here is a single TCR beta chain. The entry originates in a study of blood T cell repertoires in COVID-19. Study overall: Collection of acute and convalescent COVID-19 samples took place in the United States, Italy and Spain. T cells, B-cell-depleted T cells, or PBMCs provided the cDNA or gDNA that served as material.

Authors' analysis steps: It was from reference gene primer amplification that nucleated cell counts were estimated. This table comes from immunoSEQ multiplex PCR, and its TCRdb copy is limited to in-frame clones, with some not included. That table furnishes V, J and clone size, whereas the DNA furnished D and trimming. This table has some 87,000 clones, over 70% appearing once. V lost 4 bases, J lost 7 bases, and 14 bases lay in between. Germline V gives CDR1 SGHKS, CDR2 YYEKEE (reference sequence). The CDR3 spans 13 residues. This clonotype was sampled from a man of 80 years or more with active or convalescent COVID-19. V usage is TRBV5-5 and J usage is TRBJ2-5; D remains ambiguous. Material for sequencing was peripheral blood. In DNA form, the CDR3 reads TGTGCCAGCAGCGCGTCCGAGAGTAGGACCCAGTACTTC. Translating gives CASSASESRTQYF. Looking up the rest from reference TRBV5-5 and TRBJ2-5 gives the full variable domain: DAGVTQSPTHLIKTRGQQVTLRCSPISGHKSVSWYQQVLGQGPQFIFQYYEKEERGRGNFPDRFSARQFPNYSSELNVNALLLGDSALYLCASSASESRTQYFGPGTRLLVL.